Below, 17 T cell receptor beta chains from the same sample are listed, as sequenced in a study of regulatory T cells in long-lasting Graves disease. Regarding time point: newly diagnosed GD, antithyroid drugs for less than 3 months. There was RNA extracted from PBMCs, and the TCR library was made from it. Building of the TCR beta libraries involved iRepertoire HTBI primers and Arm-PCR of CDR3 regions. TCRdb analysed the multiplex PCR reads with MiXCR anew, one entry per CDR3 protein. Of about 240,000 distinct CDR3 sequences listed, 20% to 25% are singletons. The sample consisted of peripheral blood mononuclear cells (PBMCs), taken at new diagnosis, from a patient treated with antithyroid drugs. These receptors originate from a female donor with Graves disease.

In this sample, this clonotype turned up many times. The chain employs TRBV6-2 or TRBV6-3 and TRBJ2-1; D perhaps matches TRBD1 (6 bases). Germline CDR1 reads MNHEY; CDR2 reads SVGEGT. The V end lost 6 bases, the J end lost 1 base, and 13 bases lay between the germline ends. This CDR3 spans 15 amino acids. CDR3 in DNA: TGTGCCAGCAGACTCGGCCAGGGGTCCTACAATGAGCAGTTCTTC. Protein product: CASRLGQGSYNEQFF.

On this clonotype itself: A read error likely explains this, since a far larger clone differs by one base. V usage is TRBV11-2 and J usage is TRBJ2-3, with D perhaps assigned TRBD1 or TRBD2 (5 bases each). CDR1 and CDR2 from the germline V gene are SGHAT and FQNNGV. This CDR3 region has 13 residues. The CDR3 DNA sequence: TGTGCCGGCAGCTCCCGCCGGGGCGATACGCAGTATTTT. Its translation: CAGSSRRGDTQYF.

About this clonotype itself: A much larger clone is a single base away; this may be a read error. The rearrangement joins TRBV20-1 to TRBJ2-5; D is possibly TRBD1 (6 bases). The length of the CDR3 is 17 residues. Trimming stripped 6 bases from V and 10 bases from J, with 33 bases between. CDR1 is DFQATT and CDR2 is SNEGSKA in the germline V gene (reference sequence). CDR3 coding DNA: TGCAGTGCCACCCCCCGGACGCTCTTAGAGGGGGTAGTGAGCCAGTACTTC. It yields the protein CSATPRTLLEGVVSQYF.

Ten or more counts support this clonotype. The rearrangement uses TRBV20-1 and TRBJ1-5; D ambiguous. This CDR3 is 13 amino acids long. The germline V and J ends were trimmed by 4 bases and 7 bases, with 14 bases remaining between them. Per the germline V gene, CDR1 is DFQATT and CDR2 is SNEGSKA (reference sequence). The CDR3 spells CSATVGVGQPQHF. CDR3 DNA: TGCAGTGCTACTGTCGGGGTCGGACAGCCCCAGCATTTT.

This clonotype was recorded many times. This chain uses TRBV20-1 with TRBJ2-7, with D hard to call. This CDR3 is built from 13 residues. From germline, CDR1 is DFQATT and CDR2 SNEGSKA (reference sequence). V was cut by 5 bases and J by 3 bases, with 14 bases left in between. The CDR3 region is CSASGSLSYEQYF. The DNA of the CDR3 is TGCAGTGCTTCAGGATCGTTGAGCTACGAGCAGTACTTC.

This clonotype was counted at least ten times. J is TRBJ2-1 and V is TRBV28; D remains unclear. This CDR3 contains 12 residues. The germline V and J ends were trimmed by 5 bases and 6 bases, with 8 bases remaining between them. Germline V gives CDR1 MDHEN, CDR2 SYDVKM. The CDR3 here is CASSPNSNEQFF. The CDR3 DNA reads TGTGCCAGCAGTCCGAACTCCAATGAGCAGTTCTTC.

This clonotype showed up many times. The CDR3 loop is CASSLIASSNTEAFF. The CDR3, as DNA: TGTGCCAGCAGTTTAATAGCCTCCTCGAACACTGAAGCTTTCTTT. The chain employs TRBV28 and TRBJ1-1; unclear D gene. The CDR3 is made up of 15 amino acids. Germline V gene sequence: CDR1 MDHEN, CDR2 SYDVKM. V was trimmed by 2 bases and J by 1 base, leaving 11 bases between them.

The chain has TRBV19 and TRBJ2-3, with 9 bases aligning to TRBD1. This CDR3 is 14 amino acids long. Germline CDR1 reads LNHDA; CDR2 reads SQIVND (reference sequence). The V gene end was trimmed by 8 bases and the J gene end by 4 bases; junction bases not matched to a gene: 7. CDR3 sequence (DNA): TGTGCCAGTCGGGACAGGGAGTCTGCAGATACGCAGTATTTT. Translation gives CASRDRESADTQYF.

In its sample, this clonotype was seen many times. The rearrangement uses TRBV7-2 and TRBJ2-1, with D perhaps being TRBD1 or TRBD2 (6 bases each). CDR3 length: 13 residues. Germline assignment: CDR1 SGHTA and CDR2 FQGNSA. V was shortened by 4 bases and J by 8 bases, with 12 bases between the two germline ends. The CDR3, as DNA: TGTGCCAGCAGCTGGAGGGGGGCCTATGAGCAGTTCTTC. Translation gives CASSWRGAYEQFF.

This clonotype showed up many times. The V and J genes are TRBV30 and TRBJ2-2, with no clear D. Trimming took 4 bases from V and 6 from J, leaving 15 bases between them. The CDR3 is 14 residues long. Germline-derived CDR1 and CDR2 are GTSNPN and SVGIG (reference sequence). The DNA of the CDR3 is TGTGCCTGGAACCGCAACTTGGACCCCGGGGAGCTGTTTTTT. Translation: CAWNRNLDPGELFF.

This clonotype was detected many times. The V and J genes are TRBV5-5 and TRBJ2-5; D is possibly TRBD1 or TRBD2 (6 bases each). Germline V lookup: CDR1 SGHKS, CDR2 YYEKEE (reference sequence). The CDR3 extends over 14 amino acids. Trimming shortened V by 4 bases and J by 2 bases, and 12 bases separated the two germline ends. CDR3 DNA sequence: TGTGCCAGCAGCAACTTAGGGGGGCAAGAGACCCAGTACTTC. Amino acid sequence: CASSNLGGQETQYF.

The gene calls are TRBV20-1 and TRBJ2-1, with D perhaps TRBD2 (7 bases). Germline-derived CDR1 and CDR2 are DFQATT and SNEGSKA (reference sequence). CDR3 length: 12 residues. The CDR3 DNA follows: TGCAGGGGGGGGGCCGACTACAATGAGCAGTTCTTC. It codes for CRGGADYNEQFF.

The chain carries TRBV20-1 and TRBJ1-4; D remains ambiguous. V was shortened by 7 bases and J by 3 bases, with 9 bases between the two germline ends. The CDR3 loop spans 12 amino acids. The V gene's germline CDR1 is DFQATT and CDR2 SNEGSKA (reference sequence). CDR3 sequence: CSVQDPNEKLFF. CDR3 nucleotide sequence: TGCAGTGTTCAGGACCCTAATGAAAAACTGTTTTTT.

This clonotype showed up many times. V gene TRBV3-1 combines with J gene TRBJ2-3; a possible D gene is TRBD2 (6 bases). Germline loops: CDR1 LGHDT, CDR2 YNNKEL (reference sequence). The CDR3 consists of 14 residues. V was shortened by 0 bases and J by 5 bases, with 9 bases between the two germline ends. This CDR3 reads CASSQDLGGDTQYF. The CDR3, as DNA: TGTGCCAGCAGCCAAGATCTGGGAGGAGATACGCAGTATTTT.

Note on this clonotype: A single base is all that separates this from a far larger clone, so a read error is likely. The chain joins TRBV11-2 to TRBJ2-3; D remains ambiguous. The J call is uncertain, as TRBJ2-7 better fits the DNA end. The CDR3 spans 14 residues. Germline lookup yields CDR1 SGHAT and CDR2 FQNNGV. The CDR3 protein is CASRPHSSTDEQYF. The CDR3 region has the DNA TGTGCCAGCAGACCTCATTCTAGTACCGATGAGCAGTACTTC.

In this sample, this clonotype turned up a few times. The chain employs TRBV6-2 or TRBV6-3 and TRBJ1-5; D may be TRBD1 (5 bases). In germline, CDR1 is MNHEY, CDR2 SVGEGT. CDR3 length: 13 residues. With 8 bases removed from V and 4 bases from J, the gap between germline ends came to 12 bases. The CDR3 DNA reads TGTGCCAGCTTTGACAGCCCGAATCAGCCCCAGCATTTT. It codes for CASFDSPNQPQHF.

Ten or more counts support this clonotype. This chain links TRBV6-1 with TRBJ1-5, with TRBD1 matching over 8 bases. This CDR3 region has 14 residues. CDR1 is MNHNS and CDR2 is SASEGT in the germline V gene. The junction had 11 bases not matched to a gene; V was cut back by 10 bases and J by 6 bases. CDR3 amino acids: CATGRGTGGQPQHF. As DNA, the CDR3 is TGTGCCACCGGACGAGGGACAGGTGGTCAGCCCCAGCATTTT.